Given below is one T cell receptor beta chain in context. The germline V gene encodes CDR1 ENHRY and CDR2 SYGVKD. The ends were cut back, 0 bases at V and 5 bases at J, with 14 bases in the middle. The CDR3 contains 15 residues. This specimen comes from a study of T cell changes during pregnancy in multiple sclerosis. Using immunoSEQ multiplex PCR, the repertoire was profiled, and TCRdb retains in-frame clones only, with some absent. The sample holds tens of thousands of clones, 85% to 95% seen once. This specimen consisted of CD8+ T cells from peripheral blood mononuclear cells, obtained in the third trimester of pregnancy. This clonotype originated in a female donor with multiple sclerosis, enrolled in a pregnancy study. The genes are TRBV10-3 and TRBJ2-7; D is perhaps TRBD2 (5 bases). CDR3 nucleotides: TGTGCCATCAGTGAGTCGGGAGAGGAATCCCACGAGCAGTACTTC. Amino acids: CAISESGEESHEQYF.